The 8 T cell receptor beta chains below come from one sample, sequenced in a study of CD8 T cells in ankylosing spondylitis. TCRdb passed the 5' RACE reads through MiXCR, listing each CDR3 protein once. Seen here are 200,000 or so distinct CDR3 sequences, about an eighth observed once, and the top ten hold roughly 11%. The source material was blood, either unsorted or a sorted T cell fraction (not recorded which). These receptors came from a female donor with ankylosing spondylitis or in good health (not recorded which).

In this sample, this clonotype turned up many times. The V call is TRBV4-3, the J call TRBJ2-4; 9 bases are a match to TRBD2. The CDR3 is 20 amino acids. Per germline, CDR1 LGHNA and CDR2 YSLEER. The J segment lost 3 bases and the V segment lost 0 bases, leaving 15 bases of the junction unmatched. CDR3 DNA sequence: TGCGCCAGCAGCCAAGATAGGATGGTAGCGGGAGCCGGTGTCAAAAACATTCAGTACTTC. Its protein is CASSQDRMVAGAGVKNIQYF.

About this clonotype itself: A much larger clone lies a single base off, so this may be a read error. The chain employs TRBV4-1 and TRBJ1-3; D is uncertain. The CDR3 runs 15 residues. In germline, CDR1 is MGHRA, CDR2 YSYEKL. V was shortened by 1 base and J by 4 bases, with 11 bases between the two germline ends. CDR3 sequence reads: CASSQGATAGNTIYF. CDR3 nucleotides: TGCGCCAGCAGCCAAGGGGCGACCGCAGGAAACACCATATATTTT.

This clonotype was observed many times. The V gene is TRBV13, the J gene TRBJ2-7; D possibly matches TRBD1 or TRBD2 (7 bases each). This CDR3 is 14 amino acids long. Trimming left V 3 bases short and J 6 bases short, with 15 bases between. The V gene's germline CDR1 is PRHDT and CDR2 FYEKMQ (reference sequence). As DNA, the CDR3 is TGTGCCAGCAGCTTGTACAGCAGGGGGGGCGAGCAGTACTTC. This sequence encodes CASSLYSRGGEQYF.

This clonotype showed up many times. V gene TRBV20-1 combines with J gene TRBJ2-1; D perhaps matches TRBD2 (5 bases). Trimming removed 1 base at V and 10 bases at J, with 20 bases between. The CDR3 sequence is 15 residues long. Germline-derived CDR1 and CDR2 are DFQATT and SNEGSKA (reference sequence). The chain's CDR3 is CSARAQPVNRGEQFF. The DNA of the CDR3 is TGCAGTGCTAGAGCTCAACCCGTAAACCGGGGAGAGCAGTTCTTC.

The rearrangement links TRBV7-3 to TRBJ1-2; D unresolved. The CDR3 totals 16 residues. Trimming shortened V by 0 bases and J by 7 bases, and 18 bases separated the two germline ends. The germline CDR1 and CDR2 sequences are SGHTA and FQGTGA. The CDR3 DNA is TGTGCCAGCAGCTTAACGTCCGGGAATACATATTCTGGCTACACCTTC. Its translation: CASSLTSGNTYSGYTF. The whole variable domain, remainder taken from reference TRBV7-3 and TRBJ1-2, is GAGVSQTPSNKVTEKGKYVELRCDPISGHTALYWYRQSLGQGPEFLIYFQGTGAADDSGLPNDRFFAVRPEGSVSTLKIQRTERGDSAVYLCASSLTSGNTYSGYTFGSGTRLTVV.

The sample holds many counts of this clonotype. The rearrangement uses TRBV6-1 and TRBJ2-2; TRBD1 is a possible D gene (6 bases). V was cut by 6 bases and J by 1 base, with 9 bases left in between. From germline, CDR1 is MNHNS and CDR2 SASEGT. The CDR3 is made up of 14 amino acids. CDR3 sequence (DNA): TGTGCCAGCAGGGCACAGGGGAACACCGGGGAGCTGTTTTTT. Residues: CASRAQGNTGELFF.

At least ten counts were recorded for this clonotype. V and J are TRBV12-3 or TRBV12-4 and TRBJ2-2, with a possible D match to TRBD2 (5 bases). The ends were cut back, 9 bases at V and 6 bases at J, with 14 bases in the middle. CDR3 length: 13 residues. The CDR3 reads CASTSEGSGELFF. The CDR3 DNA sequence: TGTGCCAGTACAAGCGAGGGTTCCGGGGAGCTGTTTTTT.

The genes are TRBV19 and TRBJ1-2; possible D gene TRBD1, 6 bases. Between the trimmed V and J ends, which lost 7 bases and 5 bases, there was a span of 20 bases. The CDR3 has 15 amino acids. In germline, CDR1 is LNHDA, CDR2 SQIVND (reference sequence). CDR3 in DNA: TGTGCCAGTAACCAAGGAAAAAGACAGGATTATGGCTACACCTTC. As protein: CASNQGKRQDYGYTF.